Here is one TCR beta chain with its context. Its antigen is undetermined. This specimen belongs to a study of radiation and T cells in renal cell carcinoma. The overall study: Nephrectomy followed 15 Gy stereotactic body radiation by 4 weeks.

From germline, CDR1 is SGHNT and CDR2 YYREEE (reference sequence). This CDR3 comprises 14 residues. Trimming shortened V by 0 bases and J by 5 bases, and 9 bases separated the two germline ends. Profiling relied on immunoSEQ multiplex PCR, and the TCRdb table lists in-frame clones only, not all of them. The repertoire consists of just over 95,000 clones, with around 88% occurring once and the leading ten covering approximately 8.4%. Time point of the sample: baseline pretreatment blood. The treatment here: 15 Gy SBRT to primary tumor, nephrectomy 4 weeks later. Clear cell pathology was present in this patient's renal cell carcinoma. Study observations and caveats: From baseline, blood top tumor clonotypes peaked at 2 weeks post-radiation.

The receptor's source is a man aged 45-65 years with renal cell carcinoma. The source material was blood, sampled from a patient whose treatment included radiotherapy and nephrectomy. The chain couples TRBV5-4 to TRBJ2-4, with D tentatively TRBD1 or TRBD2 (6 bases each). Written as DNA, the CDR3 is TGTGCCAGCAGCTTGGGGGGGGCACAAAACATTCAGTACTTC. Its translation: CASSLGGAQNIQYF.